This T cell receptor (beta chain) was sequenced in a study of blood T cell repertoires in COVID-19. The repertoire was sequenced with immunoSEQ multiplex PCR; TCRdb's copy has only in-frame clones and lacks some. The table records some 180,000 clones, about 80% of them present only once. Trimming took 3 bases from V and 4 from J, leaving 12 bases between them. This CDR3 has 14 residues. The germline V gene encodes CDR1 SGDLS and CDR2 YYNGEE. The chain couples TRBV9 to TRBJ2-3; tentatively, D is TRBD2 (5 bases). The TCR sequence derives from a woman aged 60-75 years with acute COVID-19. The specimen was PBMCs or T cells enriched from blood (not recorded which). DNA for the CDR3: TGTGCCAGCAGCGCCCTTAAACTAGCAGATACGCAGTATTTT. Its protein is CASSALKLADTQYF.